This TCR beta chain was recorded in a study of memory CD4+ T cells and cytomegalovirus serostatus. As concerns this clone: The antigen is not known.

Original methodology: Out-of-frame sequences were removed, leaving around 2,000,000 distinct TCRbeta sequences. The table came from immunoSEQ multiplex PCR; TCRdb's copy has only in-frame clones and leaves some out. V and J calls and clone size are those listed in that table; D and trimming were worked out from the DNA. The table lists 45,000 to 55,000 clones, around 77% of them singletons. The sort gate was single viable CD3+CD4+CD8-CD45RO+ cells for memory CD4+ T cells. Serostatus was set by detecting CMV pp150, pp28, p38, p52 IgG. After thawing, CD4+ T cells were positively selected. Study conclusions and caveats: The CMV-associated TCR signature appears largely within the CD4+ memory repertoire.

This CDR3 region has 14 residues. Trimming took 2 bases from V and 14 from J; bases not matched to a gene: 8. The germline V gene has CDR1 KGHSH and CDR2 LQKENI. The genes are TRBV18 and TRBJ1-5; TRBD1 matches at 11 bases. The sequenced material came from memory CD4+ T cells from blood. The clonotype was recovered from an adult in good health and CMV-seronegative. The CDR3 here is CASSPKGQGGMEHF. The DNA of the CDR3 is TGTGCCAGCTCACCAAAGGGACAGGGGGGAATGGAGCATTTT.